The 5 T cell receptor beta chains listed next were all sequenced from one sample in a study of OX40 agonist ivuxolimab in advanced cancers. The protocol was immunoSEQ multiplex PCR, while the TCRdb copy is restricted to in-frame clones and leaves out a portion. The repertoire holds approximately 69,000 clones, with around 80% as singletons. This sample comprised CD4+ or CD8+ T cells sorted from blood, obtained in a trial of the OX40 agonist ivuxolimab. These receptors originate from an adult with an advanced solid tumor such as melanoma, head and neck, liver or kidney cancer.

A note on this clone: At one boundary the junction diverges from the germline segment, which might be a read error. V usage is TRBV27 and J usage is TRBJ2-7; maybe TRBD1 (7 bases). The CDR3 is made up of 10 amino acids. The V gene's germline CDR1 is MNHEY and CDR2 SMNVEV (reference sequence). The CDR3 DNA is TGTGCCAGCAGTCCCCGACAGGGAGGCTTC. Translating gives CASSPRQGGF.

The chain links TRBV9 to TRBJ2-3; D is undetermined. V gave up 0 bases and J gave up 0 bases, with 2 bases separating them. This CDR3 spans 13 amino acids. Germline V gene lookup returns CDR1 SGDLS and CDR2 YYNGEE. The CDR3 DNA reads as TGTGCCAGCAGCGTAGTTAGCACAGATACGCAGTATTTT. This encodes CASSVVSTDTQYF.

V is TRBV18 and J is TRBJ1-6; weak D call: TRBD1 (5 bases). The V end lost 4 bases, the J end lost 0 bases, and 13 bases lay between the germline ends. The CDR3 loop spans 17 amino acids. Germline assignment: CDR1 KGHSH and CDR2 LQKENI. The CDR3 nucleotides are TGTGCCAGCTCACGGCGGCAGGGCTCCTCCTATAATTCACCCCTCCACTTT. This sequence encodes CASSRRQGSSYNSPLHF.

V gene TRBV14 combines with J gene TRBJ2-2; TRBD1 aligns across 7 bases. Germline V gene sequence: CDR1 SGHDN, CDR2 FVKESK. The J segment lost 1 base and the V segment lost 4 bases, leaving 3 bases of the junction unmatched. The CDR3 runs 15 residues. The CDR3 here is CASSLTGRNTGELFF. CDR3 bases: TGTGCCAGCAGCCTGACAGGGCGGAACACCGGGGAGCTGTTTTTT.

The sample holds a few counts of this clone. The CDR3 nucleotides read TGTGCCAGCAGCCCAGGGGAGTATAGCAATCAGCCCCAGCATTTT. Translation: CASSPGEYSNQPQHF. The chain recombines TRBV4-2 with TRBJ1-5, with a weak D call TRBD1 (6 bases). Trimming removed 4 bases at V and 0 bases at J, with 10 bases between. This CDR3 is built from 15 residues. Germline CDR1 and CDR2: LGHNA and YNFKEQ.